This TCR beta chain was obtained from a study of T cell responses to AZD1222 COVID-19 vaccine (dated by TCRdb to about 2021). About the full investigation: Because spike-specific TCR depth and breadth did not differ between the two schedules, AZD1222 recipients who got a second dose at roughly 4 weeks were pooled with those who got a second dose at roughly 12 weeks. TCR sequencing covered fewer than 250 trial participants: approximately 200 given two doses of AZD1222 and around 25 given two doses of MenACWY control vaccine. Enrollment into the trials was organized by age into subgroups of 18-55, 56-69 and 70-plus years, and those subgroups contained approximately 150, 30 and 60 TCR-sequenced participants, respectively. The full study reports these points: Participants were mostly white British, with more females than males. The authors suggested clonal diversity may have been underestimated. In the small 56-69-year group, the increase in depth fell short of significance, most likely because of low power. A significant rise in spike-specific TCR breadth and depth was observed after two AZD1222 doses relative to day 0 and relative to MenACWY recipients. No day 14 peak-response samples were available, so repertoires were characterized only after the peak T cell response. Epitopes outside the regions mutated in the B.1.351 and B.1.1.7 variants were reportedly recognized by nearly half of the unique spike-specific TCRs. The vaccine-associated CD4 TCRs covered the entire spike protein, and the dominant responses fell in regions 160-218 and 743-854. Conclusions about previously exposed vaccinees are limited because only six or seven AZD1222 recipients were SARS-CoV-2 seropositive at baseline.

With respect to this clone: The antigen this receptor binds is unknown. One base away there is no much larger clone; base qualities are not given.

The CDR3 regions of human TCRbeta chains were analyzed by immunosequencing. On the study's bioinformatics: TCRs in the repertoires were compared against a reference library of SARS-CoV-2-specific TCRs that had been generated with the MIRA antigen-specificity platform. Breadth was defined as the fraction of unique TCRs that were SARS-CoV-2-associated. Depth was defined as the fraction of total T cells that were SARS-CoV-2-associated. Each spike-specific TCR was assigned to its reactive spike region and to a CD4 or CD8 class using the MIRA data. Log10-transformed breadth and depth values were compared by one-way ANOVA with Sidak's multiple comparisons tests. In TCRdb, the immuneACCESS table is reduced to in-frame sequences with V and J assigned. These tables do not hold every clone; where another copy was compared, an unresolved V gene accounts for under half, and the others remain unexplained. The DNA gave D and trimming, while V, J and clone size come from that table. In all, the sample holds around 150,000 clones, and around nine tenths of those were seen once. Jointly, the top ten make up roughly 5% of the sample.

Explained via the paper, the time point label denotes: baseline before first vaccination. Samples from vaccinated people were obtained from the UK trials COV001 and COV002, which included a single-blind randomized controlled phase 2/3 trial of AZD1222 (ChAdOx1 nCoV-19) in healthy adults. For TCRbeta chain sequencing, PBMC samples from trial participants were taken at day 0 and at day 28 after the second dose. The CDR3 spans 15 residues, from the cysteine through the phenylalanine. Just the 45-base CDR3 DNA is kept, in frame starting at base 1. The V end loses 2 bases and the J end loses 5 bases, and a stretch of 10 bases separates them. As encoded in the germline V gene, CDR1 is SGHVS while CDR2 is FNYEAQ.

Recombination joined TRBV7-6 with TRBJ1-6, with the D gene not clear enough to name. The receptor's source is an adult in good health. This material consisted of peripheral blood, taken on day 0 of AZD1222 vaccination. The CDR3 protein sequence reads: CASSLLNEDNSPLHF. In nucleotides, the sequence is TGTGCCAGCAGCTTATTAAATGAGGATAATTCACCCCTCCACTTT.